Following are 18 T cell receptor beta chains from one sample sequenced in a study of control samples from healthy donors and cancer patients. Sequencing used immunoSEQ multiplex PCR; TCRdb keeps in-frame clones, though not all of them. There are tens of thousands of clones in the sample; over 75% occur only once, and 3.5% to 4% lies in the top ten. The specimen sequenced was blood. The receptors were gathered from a woman aged 50 to 60 in good health.

Here the CDR3 DNA reads TGTGCCATCGTCCGGGACCTTACGGGGTACGAGCAGTACTTC. This encodes CAIVRDLTGYEQYF. This chain connects TRBV10-3 to TRBJ2-7; TRBD1 or TRBD2 may be the D gene (5 bases each). V lost 8 bases to trimming and J lost 4 bases, with 18 bases between them. The CDR3 is made up of 14 amino acids. CDR1 and CDR2 from the germline V gene are ENHRY and SYGVKD.

This chain links TRBV5-4 with TRBJ1-6; D is undetermined. V was cut by 0 bases and J by 10 bases, with 14 bases left in between. The germline V gene has CDR1 SGHNT and CDR2 YYREEE (reference sequence). The CDR3 is 15 amino acids. The CDR3 sequence is CASSLDTRRQSPLHF. DNA for the CDR3: TGTGCCAGCAGCTTGGACACACGGAGGCAGTCACCCCTCCACTTT.

This chain connects TRBV10-3 to TRBJ1-2; 7 positions match TRBD1. The CDR3 is 15 residues long. Germline V lookup: CDR1 ENHRY, CDR2 SYGVKD. Trimming cost V 6 bases and J 5 bases; bases outside gene matches: 12. CDR3 DNA: TGTGCCATCAGGGACCTCGACAGGGAGGAGTATGGCTACACCTTC. It specifies CAIRDLDREEYGYTF.

The chain has TRBV5-6 and TRBJ2-4, with 9 bases aligning to TRBD1. Germline V gene sequence: CDR1 SGHDT, CDR2 YYEEEE. The J segment lost 7 bases and the V segment lost 4 bases, leaving 15 bases of the junction unmatched. This CDR3 has 17 amino acids. CDR3 bases: TGTGCCAGCAGCAACGGGACAGGGCTTCTTACATCGAACATTCAGTACTTC. Amino acid sequence: CASSNGTGLLTSNIQYF. The full variable domain, completed using reference TRBV5-6 and TRBJ2-4, is DAGVTQSPTHLIKTRGQQVTLRCSPKSGHDTVSWYQQALGQGPQFIFQYYEEEERQRGNFPDRFSGHQFPNYSSELNVNALLLGDSALYLCASSNGTGLLTSNIQYFGAGTRLSVL.

The rearrangement links TRBV7-3 to TRBJ1-1; 9 bases match TRBD1. CDR1 is SGHTA, CDR2 FQGTGA, per germline. The CDR3 extends over 18 amino acids. V lost 1 base, J lost 1 base, and 10 bases stayed unmatched. CDR3 sequence reads: CASSLNSWDREANTEAFF. The CDR3 DNA follows: TGTGCCAGCAGCTTAAATTCTTGGGACAGGGAGGCGAACACTGAAGCTTTCTTT.

The J gene is TRBJ2-1, the V gene TRBV11-2, with 7 bases that match TRBD2. Germline V gene sequence: CDR1 SGHAT, CDR2 FQNNGV. CDR3 length equals 16 residues. V lost 0 bases and J lost 1; bases outside the gene matches: 3. The CDR3 here is CASSLDLAVSYNEQFF. The CDR3 coding sequence is TGTGCCAGCAGCTTAGATCTAGCGGTTTCCTACAATGAGCAGTTCTTC.

As for this clone: One junction end does not reproduce the germline sequence, and a read error may be involved. The chain recombines TRBV7-7 with TRBJ1-1; D remains unclear. Germline V CDR1 and CDR2: SSHAT, FNYEAQ (reference sequence). The CDR3 has 13 residues. CDR3 amino acids: CASSLELNTEAFF. CDR3 DNA: TGTGCTAGCAGCTTAGAACTGAACACTGAAGCTTTCTTT. Filled out from reference TRBV7-7 and TRBJ1-1, the complete variable domain reads GAGVSQSPRYKVTKRGQDVTLRCDPISSHATLYWYQQALGQGPEFLTYFNYEAQPDKSGLPSDRFSAERPEGSISTLTIQRTEQRDSAMYRCASSLELNTEAFFGQGTRLTVV.

The chain is built from TRBV19 and TRBJ1-5; no clear D gene. Germline CDR1 and CDR2: LNHDA and SQIVND (reference sequence). V was shortened by 3 bases and J by 3 bases, with 9 bases between the two germline ends. The CDR3 sequence is 14 residues long. CDR3 sequence (DNA): TGTGCCAGTAGTATTCTCTCCCACAATCAGCCCCAGCATTTT. Encoded protein: CASSILSHNQPQHF.

This chain links TRBV7-3 with TRBJ1-1; TRBD1 matches at 8 bases. The CDR3 consists of 14 residues. V shed 5 bases, J shed 3 bases, and the junction held 5 bases outside the gene matches. Germline-derived CDR1 and CDR2 are SGHTA and FQGTGA. The DNA of the CDR3 is TGTGCCAGCAGCCCGGGACAGGCGGACACTGAAGCTTTCTTT. It translates to CASSPGQADTEAFF.

The V call is TRBV10-3, the J call TRBJ2-1; no reliable D call. Per germline, CDR1 ENHRY and CDR2 SYGVKD. There are 18 residues in the CDR3. Deletions cut 6 bases from V and 0 bases from J, with 21 bases between. CDR3 protein: CAISVRSTPSNSYNEQFF. The CDR3 DNA follows: TGTGCCATCAGCGTCCGCTCGACCCCGTCAAACTCCTACAATGAGCAGTTCTTC.

The chain carries TRBV6-2 or TRBV6-3 and TRBJ2-1; 14 bases fit TRBD2. Per the germline V gene, CDR1 is MNHEY and CDR2 is SVGEGT. This CDR3 is built from 18 residues. The V gene end was trimmed by 6 bases and the J gene end by 2 bases; junction bases not matched to a gene: 9. The CDR3 sequence is CASSLGLAGEGTYNEQFF. The DNA of the CDR3 is TGTGCCAGCAGCCTGGGACTAGCGGGAGAGGGGACCTACAATGAGCAGTTCTTC.

The chain employs TRBV19 and TRBJ2-5, with 7 nucleotides matching TRBD2. The V gene's germline CDR1 is LNHDA and CDR2 SQIVND (reference sequence). This CDR3 is 14 amino acids long. V was pared by 3 bases and J by 4 bases, with 5 bases of the junction left unmatched. The CDR3 coding sequence is TGTGCCAGTAGTATCACGGGAGGCCTAGAGACCCAGTACTTC. It translates to CASSITGGLETQYF. The full variable domain, with the rest looked up from reference TRBV19 and TRBJ2-5, is DGGITQSPKYLFRKEGQNVTLSCEQNLNHDAMYWYRQDPGQGLRLIYYSQIVNDFQKGDIAEGYSVSREKKESFPLTVTSAQKNPTAFYLCASSITGGLETQYFGPGTRLLVL.

The rearrangement uses TRBV28 and TRBJ2-7, with TRBD1 identical over 11 bases. The CDR3 contains 14 residues. Germline V gene data show CDR1 as MDHEN and CDR2 as SYDVKM. J gave up 4 bases and V 2 bases, and 1 base lay outside the gene matches. CDR3 in amino acids: CASSLGTGGYEQYF. The CDR3 bases are TGTGCCAGCAGTTTAGGGACAGGGGGTTACGAGCAGTACTTC.

The chain links TRBV27 to TRBJ2-1; 8 nucleotides match TRBD2. CDR1 and CDR2 from the germline V gene are MNHEY and SMNVEV (reference sequence). Trimming at V came to 5 bases and at J to 6 bases, leaving 9 bases not matched to a gene. The length of the CDR3 is 15 residues. Here the CDR3 reads CASSTGTSRFNEQFF. For the CDR3, the DNA is TGTGCCAGCAGTACCGGGACTAGTAGGTTCAATGAGCAGTTCTTC.

V is TRBV9 and J is TRBJ1-6; D is perhaps TRBD1 (5 bases). From germline, CDR1 is SGDLS and CDR2 YYNGEE. V was clipped by 2 bases and J by 12 bases, with 15 bases between them. CDR3 length: 14 amino acids. The CDR3 reads CASSVGSGVQPLHF. CDR3 sequence (DNA): TGTGCCAGCAGCGTTGGATCGGGGGTTCAACCCCTCCACTTT. The full variable domain, with the rest looked up from reference TRBV9 and TRBJ1-6, is DSGVTQTPKHLITATGQRVTLRCSPRSGDLSVYWYQQSLDQGLQFLIQYYNGEERAKGNILERFSAQQFPDLHSELNLSSLELGDSALYFCASSVGSGVQPLHFGNGTRLTVT.

The chain recombines TRBV21-1 with TRBJ2-5; the table's D call, TRBD1, has no DNA check behind it. TRBV21-1 is given as a pseudogene. The CDR3 is made up of 14 amino acids. CDR3 sequence (DNA): TGTGCCAGCAGCGCCCTAGGGGGCAAAGAGACCCAGTACTTC. It encodes CASSALGGKETQYF.

The rearrangement uses TRBV7-3 and TRBJ2-1, with D unclear. Germline lookup yields CDR1 SGHTA and CDR2 FQGTGA. Trimming shortened V by 5 bases and J by 4 bases, and 12 bases separated the two germline ends. The CDR3 sequence is 14 residues long. The CDR3 DNA follows: TGTGCCAGCAGCCCAGAAGGGTCTTACAATGAGCAGTTCTTC. This translates into CASSPEGSYNEQFF.

The V gene is TRBV18, the J gene TRBJ2-7, with D uncertain. CDR1 and CDR2 (germline): KGHSH, LQKENI. The CDR3 sequence is 14 residues long. Trimming took off 6 bases at V and 3 bases at J, with 15 bases between the two ends. CDR3 in DNA: TGTGCCAGCTCCCCGTCTTCGAGCGTCTACGAGCAGTACTTC. It encodes CASSPSSSVYEQYF.